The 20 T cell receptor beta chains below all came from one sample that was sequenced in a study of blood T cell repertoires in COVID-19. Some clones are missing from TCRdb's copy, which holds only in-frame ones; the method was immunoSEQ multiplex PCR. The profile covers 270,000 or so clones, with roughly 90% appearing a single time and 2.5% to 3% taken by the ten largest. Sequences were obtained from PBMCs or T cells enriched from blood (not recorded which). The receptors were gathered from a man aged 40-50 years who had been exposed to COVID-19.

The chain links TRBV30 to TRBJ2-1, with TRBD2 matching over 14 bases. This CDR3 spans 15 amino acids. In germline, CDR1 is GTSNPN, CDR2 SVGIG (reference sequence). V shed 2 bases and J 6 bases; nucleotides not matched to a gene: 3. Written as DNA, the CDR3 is TGTGCCTGGAGTCTCGGGACTAGCGGGAGCAATGAGCAGTTCTTC. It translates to CAWSLGTSGSNEQFF.

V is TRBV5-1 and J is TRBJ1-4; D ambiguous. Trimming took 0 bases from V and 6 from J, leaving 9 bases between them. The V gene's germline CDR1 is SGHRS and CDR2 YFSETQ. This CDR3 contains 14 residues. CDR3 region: CASSLGTVDEKLFF. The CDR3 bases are TGCGCCAGCAGCTTGGGCACAGTAGATGAAAAACTGTTTTTT.

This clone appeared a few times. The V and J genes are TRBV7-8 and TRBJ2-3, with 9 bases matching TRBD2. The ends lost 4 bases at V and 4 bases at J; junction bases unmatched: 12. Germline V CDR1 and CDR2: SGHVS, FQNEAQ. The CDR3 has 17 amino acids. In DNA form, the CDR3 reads TGTGCCAGCAGCTCCCTAGCGGGACTTGGGGTGGCAGATACGCAGTATTTT. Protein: CASSSLAGLGVADTQYF.

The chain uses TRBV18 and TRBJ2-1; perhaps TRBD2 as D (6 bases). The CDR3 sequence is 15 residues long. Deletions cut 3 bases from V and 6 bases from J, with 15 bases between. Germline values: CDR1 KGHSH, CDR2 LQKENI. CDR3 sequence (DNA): TGTGCCAGCTCACCTAAACTAGCTGTGCCCAATGAGCAGTTCTTC. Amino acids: CASSPKLAVPNEQFF.

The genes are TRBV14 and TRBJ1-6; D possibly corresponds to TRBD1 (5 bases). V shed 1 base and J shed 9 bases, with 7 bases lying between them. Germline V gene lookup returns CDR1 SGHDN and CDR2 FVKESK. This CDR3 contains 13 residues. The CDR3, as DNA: TGTGCCAGCAGCCAAGGGGGGGGTTCACCCCTCCACTTT. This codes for CASSQGGGSPLHF. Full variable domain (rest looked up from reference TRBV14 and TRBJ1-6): EAGVTQFPSHSVIEKGQTVTLRCDPISGHDNLYWYRRVMGKEIKFLLHFVKESKQDESGMPNNRFLAERTGGTYSTLKVQPAELEDSGVYFCASSQGGGSPLHFGNGTRLTVT.

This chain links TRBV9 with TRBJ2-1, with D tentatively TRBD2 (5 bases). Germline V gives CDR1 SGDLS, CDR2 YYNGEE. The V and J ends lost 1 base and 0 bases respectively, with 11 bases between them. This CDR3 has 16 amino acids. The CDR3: CASSVRAESSYNEQFF. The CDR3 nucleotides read TGTGCCAGCAGCGTACGAGCGGAAAGCTCCTACAATGAGCAGTTCTTC.

This CDR3 reads CASRLGQTNQPQHF. The CDR3 region has the DNA TGTGCCAGCAGACTGGGACAGACAAATCAGCCCCAGCATTTT. The chain links TRBV28 to TRBJ1-5; 7 bases map to TRBD1. The CDR3 sequence is 14 residues long. The V and J ends lost 6 bases and 4 bases, in that order; junction bases with no gene match: 6. Germline V gene lookup returns CDR1 MDHEN and CDR2 SYDVKM.

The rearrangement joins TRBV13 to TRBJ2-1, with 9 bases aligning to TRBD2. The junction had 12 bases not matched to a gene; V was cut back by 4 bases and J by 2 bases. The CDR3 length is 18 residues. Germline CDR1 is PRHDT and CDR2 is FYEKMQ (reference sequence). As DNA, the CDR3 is TGTGCCAGCAGCTACGGGACTAGCATGTTCGGCGCCTACAATGAGCAGTTCTTC. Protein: CASSYGTSMFGAYNEQFF.

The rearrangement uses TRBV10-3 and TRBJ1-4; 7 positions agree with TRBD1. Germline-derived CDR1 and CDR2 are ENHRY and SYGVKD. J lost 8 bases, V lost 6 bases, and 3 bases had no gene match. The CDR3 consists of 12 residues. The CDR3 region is CAISDREEKLFF. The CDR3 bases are TGTGCCATCAGCGACAGGGAAGAAAAACTGTTTTTT.

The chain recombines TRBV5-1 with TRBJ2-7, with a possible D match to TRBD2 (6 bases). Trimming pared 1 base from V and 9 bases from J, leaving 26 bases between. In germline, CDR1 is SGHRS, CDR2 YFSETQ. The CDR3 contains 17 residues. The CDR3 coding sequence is TGCGCCAGCAGCTTGTCCATTCAAGCGGGCCAGAATGTGGGGCAGTACTTC. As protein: CASSLSIQAGQNVGQYF. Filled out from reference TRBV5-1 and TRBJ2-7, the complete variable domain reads KAGVTQTPRYLIKTRGQQVTLSCSPISGHRSVSWYQQTPGQGLQFLFEYFSETQRNKGNFPGRFSGRQFSNSRSEMNVSTLELGDSALYLCASSLSIQAGQNVGQYFGPGTRLTVT.

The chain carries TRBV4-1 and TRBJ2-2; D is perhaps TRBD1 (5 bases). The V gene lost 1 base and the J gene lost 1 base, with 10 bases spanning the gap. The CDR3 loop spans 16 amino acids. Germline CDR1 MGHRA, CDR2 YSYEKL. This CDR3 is CASSQVSGLNTGELFF. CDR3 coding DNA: TGCGCCAGCAGCCAAGTTTCAGGGTTGAACACCGGGGAGCTGTTTTTT.

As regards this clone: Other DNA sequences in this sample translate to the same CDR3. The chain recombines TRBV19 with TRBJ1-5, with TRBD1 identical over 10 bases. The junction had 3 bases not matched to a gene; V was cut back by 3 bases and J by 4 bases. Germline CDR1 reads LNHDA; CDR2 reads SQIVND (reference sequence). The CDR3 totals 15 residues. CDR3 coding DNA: TGTGCCAGTAGTATTTGGGGACAGGGGAATCAGCCCCAGCATTTT. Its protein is CASSIWGQGNQPQHF.

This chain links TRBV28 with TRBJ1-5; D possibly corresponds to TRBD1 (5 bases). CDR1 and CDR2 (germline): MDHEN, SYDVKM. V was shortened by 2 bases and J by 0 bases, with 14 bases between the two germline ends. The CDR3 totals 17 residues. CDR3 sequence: CASSLEQVVISNQPQHF. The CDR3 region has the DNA TGTGCCAGCAGTTTAGAACAGGTCGTGATTAGCAATCAGCCCCAGCATTTT.

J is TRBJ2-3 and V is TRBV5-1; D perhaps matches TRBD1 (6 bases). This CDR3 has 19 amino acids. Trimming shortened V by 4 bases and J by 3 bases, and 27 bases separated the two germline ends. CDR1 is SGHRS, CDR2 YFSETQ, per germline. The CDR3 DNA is TGCGCCAGCAGCGAGAACGCCGCTAATACAGGGTGGCGGACAGATACGCAGTATTTT. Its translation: CASSENAANTGWRTDTQYF.

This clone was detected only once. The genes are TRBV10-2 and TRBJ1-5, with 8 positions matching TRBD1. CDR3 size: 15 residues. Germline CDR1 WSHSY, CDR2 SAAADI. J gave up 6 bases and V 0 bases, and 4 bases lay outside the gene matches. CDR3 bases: TGCGCCAGCAGTGAGTCGCGACAGGGGATTCAGCCCCAGCATTTT. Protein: CASSESRQGIQPQHF.

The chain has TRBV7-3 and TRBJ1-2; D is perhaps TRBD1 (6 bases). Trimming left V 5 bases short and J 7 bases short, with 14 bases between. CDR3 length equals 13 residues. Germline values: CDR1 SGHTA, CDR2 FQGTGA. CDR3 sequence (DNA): TGTGCCAGCAGCGGGCAGGGGATGGGTGGCTACACCTTC. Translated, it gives CASSGQGMGGYTF.

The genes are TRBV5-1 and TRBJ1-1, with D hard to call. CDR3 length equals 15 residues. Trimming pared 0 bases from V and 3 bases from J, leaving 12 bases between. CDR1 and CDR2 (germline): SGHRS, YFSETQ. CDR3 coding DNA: TGCGCCAGCAGCTTGGGGCATCAGAGGGACACTGAAGCTTTCTTT. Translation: CASSLGHQRDTEAFF.

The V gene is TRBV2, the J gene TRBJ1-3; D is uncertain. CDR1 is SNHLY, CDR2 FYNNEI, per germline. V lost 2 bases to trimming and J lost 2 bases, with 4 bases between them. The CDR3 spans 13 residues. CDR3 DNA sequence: TGTGCCAGCAGTGAAACAGCTGGAAACACCATATATTTT. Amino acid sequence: CASSETAGNTIYF. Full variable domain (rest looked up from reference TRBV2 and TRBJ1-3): EPEVTQTPSHQVTQMGQEVILRCVPISNHLYFYWYRQILGQKVEFLVSFYNNEISEKSEIFDDQFSVERPDGSNFTLKIRSTKLEDSAMYFCASSETAGNTIYFGEGSWLTVV.

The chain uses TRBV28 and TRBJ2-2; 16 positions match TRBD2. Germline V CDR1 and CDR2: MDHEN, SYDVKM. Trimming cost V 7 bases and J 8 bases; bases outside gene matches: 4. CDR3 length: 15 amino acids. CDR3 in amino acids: CASKGTSGRAGELFF. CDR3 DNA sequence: TGTGCCAGCAAAGGGACTAGCGGGAGGGCAGGGGAGCTGTTTTTT.

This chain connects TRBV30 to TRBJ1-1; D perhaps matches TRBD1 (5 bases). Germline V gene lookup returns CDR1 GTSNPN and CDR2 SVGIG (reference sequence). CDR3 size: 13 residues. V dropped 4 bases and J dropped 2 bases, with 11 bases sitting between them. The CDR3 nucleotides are TGTGCCTGGACTATGGGACTCAACACTGAAGCTTTCTTT. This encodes CAWTMGLNTEAFF.